This entry is about one TCR beta chain. The data stem from a study of T cell changes during pregnancy in multiple sclerosis. Germline lookup yields CDR1 SGHNT and CDR2 YYREEE (reference sequence). The CDR3 runs 15 residues. Trimming pared 0 bases from V and 7 bases from J, leaving 14 bases between. Some clones are missing from TCRdb's copy, which holds only in-frame ones; the method was immunoSEQ multiplex PCR. This repertoire shows more than 20,000 clones, about 82% found once; its top ten account for around 16%. The material sequenced was CD8+ T cells from peripheral blood mononuclear cells, taken in the first trimester of pregnancy. The chain couples TRBV5-4 to TRBJ2-1, with a possible D match to TRBD2 (7 bases). The origin of this receptor is a female donor in good health, enrolled as a control in a pregnancy study. CDR3 in DNA: TGTGCCAGCAGCTTGGTGGGGGGGCTGGGGAATGAGCAGTTCTTC. Translating gives CASSLVGGLGNEQFF.